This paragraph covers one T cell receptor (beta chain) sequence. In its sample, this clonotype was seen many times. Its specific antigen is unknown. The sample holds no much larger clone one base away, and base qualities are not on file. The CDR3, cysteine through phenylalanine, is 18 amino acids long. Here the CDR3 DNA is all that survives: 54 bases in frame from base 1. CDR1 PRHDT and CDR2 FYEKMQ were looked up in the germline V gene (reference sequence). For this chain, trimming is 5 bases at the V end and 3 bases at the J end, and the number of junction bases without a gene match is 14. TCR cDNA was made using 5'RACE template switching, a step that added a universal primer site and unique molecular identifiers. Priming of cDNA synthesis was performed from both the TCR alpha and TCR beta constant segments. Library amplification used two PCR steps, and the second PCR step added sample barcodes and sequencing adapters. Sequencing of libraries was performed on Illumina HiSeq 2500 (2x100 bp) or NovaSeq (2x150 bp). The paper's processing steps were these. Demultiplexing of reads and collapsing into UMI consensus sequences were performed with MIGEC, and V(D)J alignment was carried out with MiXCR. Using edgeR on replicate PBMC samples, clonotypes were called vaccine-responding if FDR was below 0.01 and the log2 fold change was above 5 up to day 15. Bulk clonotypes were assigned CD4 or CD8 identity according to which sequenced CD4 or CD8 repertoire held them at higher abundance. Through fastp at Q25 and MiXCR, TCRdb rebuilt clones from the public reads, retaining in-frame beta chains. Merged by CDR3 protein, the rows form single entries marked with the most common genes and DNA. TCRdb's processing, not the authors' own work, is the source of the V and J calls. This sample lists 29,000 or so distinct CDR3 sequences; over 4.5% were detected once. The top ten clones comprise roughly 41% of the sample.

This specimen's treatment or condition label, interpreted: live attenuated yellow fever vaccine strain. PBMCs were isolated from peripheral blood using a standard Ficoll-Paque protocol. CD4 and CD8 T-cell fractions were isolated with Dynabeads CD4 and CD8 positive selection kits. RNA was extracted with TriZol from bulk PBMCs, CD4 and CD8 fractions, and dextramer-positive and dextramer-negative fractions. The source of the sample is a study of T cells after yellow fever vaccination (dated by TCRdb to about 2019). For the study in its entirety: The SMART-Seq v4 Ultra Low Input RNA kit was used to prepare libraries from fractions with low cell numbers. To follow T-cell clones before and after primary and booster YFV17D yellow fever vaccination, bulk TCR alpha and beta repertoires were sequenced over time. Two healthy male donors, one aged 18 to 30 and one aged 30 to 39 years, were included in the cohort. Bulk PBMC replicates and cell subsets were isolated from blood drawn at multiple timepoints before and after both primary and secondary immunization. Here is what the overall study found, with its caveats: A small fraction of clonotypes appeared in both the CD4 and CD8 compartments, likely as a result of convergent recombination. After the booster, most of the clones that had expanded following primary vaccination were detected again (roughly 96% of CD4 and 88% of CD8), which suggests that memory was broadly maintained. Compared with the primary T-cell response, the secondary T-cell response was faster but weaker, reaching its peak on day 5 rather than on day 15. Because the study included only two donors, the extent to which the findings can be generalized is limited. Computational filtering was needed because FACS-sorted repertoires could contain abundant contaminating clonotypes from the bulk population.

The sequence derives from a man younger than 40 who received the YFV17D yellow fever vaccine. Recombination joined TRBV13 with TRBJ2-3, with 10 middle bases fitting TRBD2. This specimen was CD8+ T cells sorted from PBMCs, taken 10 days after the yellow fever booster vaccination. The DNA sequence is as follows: TGTGCCAGCAGCCCAGAAGCGGGAGGGCCGTTGGTAACAGATACGCAGTATTTT. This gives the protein CASSPEAGGPLVTDTQYF. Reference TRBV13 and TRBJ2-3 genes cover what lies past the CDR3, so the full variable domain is AAGVIQSPRHLIKEKRETATLKCYPIPRHDTVYWYQQGPGQDPQFLISFYEKMQSDKGSIPDRFSAQQFSDYHSELNMSSLELGDSALYFCASSPEAGGPLVTDTQYFGPGTRLTVL.